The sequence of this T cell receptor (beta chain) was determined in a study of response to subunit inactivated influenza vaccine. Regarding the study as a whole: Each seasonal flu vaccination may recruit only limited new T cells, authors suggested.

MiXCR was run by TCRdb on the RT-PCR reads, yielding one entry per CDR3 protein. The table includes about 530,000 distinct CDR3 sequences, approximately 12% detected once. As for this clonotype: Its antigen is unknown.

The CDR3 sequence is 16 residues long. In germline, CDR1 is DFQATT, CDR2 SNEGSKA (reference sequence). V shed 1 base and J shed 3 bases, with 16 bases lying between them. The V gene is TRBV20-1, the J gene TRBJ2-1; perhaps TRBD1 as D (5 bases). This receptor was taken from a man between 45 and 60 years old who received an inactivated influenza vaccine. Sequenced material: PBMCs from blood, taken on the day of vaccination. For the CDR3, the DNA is TGCAGTGCTAGAGGGACACCCTCAGCAGGCTACAATGAGCAGTTCTTC. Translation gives CSARGTPSAGYNEQFF.